This T cell receptor (beta chain) was captured by sequencing in a study of shared clonotypes between healthy human individuals (TCRdb year 2020). As for the study more broadly: A few men and two women, aged 18 to 49 years, made up the cohort. Per donor, three plates each were used for CD4 naive and CD4 memory, two for CD8 naive, and one for CD8 memory. Blood TCR repertoires of five healthy adults were deeply sequenced to estimate repertoire size and the extent of clonotype sharing between individuals. To increase sequencing depth and limit assay-specific biases, TCR repertoire library preparation and sequencing were carried out by different laboratories using diverse techniques. Between about 0.8 and 9.5 billion PBMCs per donor were obtained by leukapheresis.

For the CD8 naive samples, CD45RO-negative cells were positively selected for CCR7, yielding a CD45RA+CCR7+ population from which TemRA cells were excluded. The donors were healthy, HIV-negative adults who had no recently reported acute infections or vaccinations. Every donor was a Caucasian adult living in Nashville, Tennessee, USA. Blood was obtained by leukapheresis, after which PBMCs were separated by Ficoll-Histopaque density gradient centrifugation and cryopreserved in liquid nitrogen vapor phase. Analytical flow cytometry was used to check the purity and quantity of every magnetically sorted T cell population. From each sorted fraction, genomic DNA was isolated and quantified by UV absorbance on a Nanodrop 2000c. TCR CDR3 regions were amplified from genomic DNA by multiplex PCR using the deep immunoSEQ assay. Extracted genomic DNA from each cell subset was spread evenly across all wells of several immunoSEQ 96-well plates, with each plate serving as a replicate. For sorted subsets, around 200 ng genomic DNA, equal to about 30,000 T cell genomes, was loaded into each replicate PCR. Purified libraries were measured with a Qubit 3.0 fluorometer, size-checked on a Bioanalyzer 2100, and measured again with the KAPA Library Quantification kit. Every immunoSEQ 96-well plate was sequenced on a separate single-read 150-cycle Illumina NextSeq 550 flow cell. On the authors' methods: Because the immunoSEQ output included only junctional sequences and no quality scores, the filtering could not be the same as the filtering used for full-length reads. Sequences were annotated with PyIR, a Python wrapper for IgBLAST v1.9, using IMGT germline references to assign V/J genes and CDR3. Any read was removed if the V/J assignment was weak (E-value above 1e-6), the CDR3 was missing, or the read contained stop codons, out-of-frame junctions, or ambiguous translated residues. V3J clonotypes were defined by identical inferred V gene, J gene, and CDR3 amino acid sequence. Percentage overlap between repertoires was calculated by dividing the number of shared unique clonotypes by the size of the smaller repertoire. RTK rarefaction, the Chao1 estimator, and Recon v2.1 estimates of unobserved clonotypes were used to assess repertoire richness. OLGA was used to compute generation probabilities for all TCRbeta clonotypes that the gDNA method yielded from a handful of donors. TCRdb retrieved this table from immuneACCESS and kept in-frame rearrangements only. Not all clones are present; in checked studies, unresolved V genes account for under half, and no reason is known for the remainder. For V, J and clone size, that table is used; D and trimming come from the DNA. Here the sample has about 2.1 million clones; about 93% occur a single time. The top ten constitute under 2% of the sample.

Study-wide conclusions, independent of this receptor: Naive subsets generally had larger estimated clonotype richness than memory subsets. Clonotypes shared by all four sorted-subset donors showed higher generation probabilities than non-shared clonotypes. Because the study included only a small number of donors, the genetic and exposure-history diversity represented was limited. When a few donors were compared, the shared fraction of clonotypes was around 4.6% for naive CD4, approximately 3.5% for naive CD8, more than 2% for memory CD4, and 0.3% to 0.5% for memory CD8. Even with the large sequencing depth, rarefaction of the sorted-subset datasets indicated that sequencing was incomplete. Sampling was limited to blood, and TCR repertoires in tissue likely differ from TCR repertoires in blood. Pairwise subsampling indicated that sequencing depth was expected to affect the degree of clonotype sharing among donors.

Taken from the germline V gene (reference sequence), the CDR1 and CDR2 loops are LNHDA and SQIVND. The CDR3, from cysteine to phenylalanine, totals 14 residues. The retained sequence is limited to the CDR3, 42 bases, with the frame set at the first base. The junction shows trimming of 5 bases on V and 7 bases on J, plus 17 bases between the germline ends. In the case of this clone: No antigen is known for it. No base-level quality is on record; no much larger clone is a single base apart.

The source is a man younger than 35 in good health. Some clones in this sample may be carry-over from other donors' samples. Here the chain combines TRBV19 and TRBJ1-1; the D gene assignment is ambiguous. Specimen: naive CD8+ T cells from PBMCs. What the cell subset or site label conveys for this sample: CD45RA+CCR7+. The nucleotide sequence reads TGTGCCAGTAGTTTTGAGTCGATCCGGTTTGAAGCTTTCTTT. Protein translation: CASSFESIRFEAFF. Reference TRBV19 and TRBJ1-1 genes cover what lies past the CDR3, so the full variable domain is DGGITQSPKYLFRKEGQNVTLSCEQNLNHDAMYWYRQDPGQGLRLIYYSQIVNDFQKGDIAEGYSVSREKKESFPLTVTSAQKNPTAFYLCASSFESIRFEAFFGQGTRLTVV.